The 22 T cell receptor beta chains in this list originate from one sample, sequenced in a study of cytomegalovirus exposure and HLA in healthy donors. PCR used 60 Vbeta primers and 13 Jbeta primers. Some clones are missing from TCRdb's copy, which holds only in-frame ones; the method was immunoSEQ multiplex PCR. The data show around 65,000 clones, with over 75% seen just once and about 10% held by the top ten. The sequenced sample consisted of PBMCs. The receptors stem from a female donor in good health and CMV-seronegative.

This clone was seen a single time. The V and J genes are TRBV4-1 and TRBJ2-5; D is perhaps TRBD2 (6 bases). With 0 bases removed from V and 3 bases from J, the gap between germline ends came to 14 bases. Germline V gives CDR1 MGHRA, CDR2 YSYEKL. The length of the CDR3 is 16 residues. The CDR3 protein is CASSQDSGRREETQYF. The CDR3 DNA follows: TGCGCCAGCAGCCAAGATTCCGGGAGACGGGAAGAGACCCAGTACTTC.

The genes are TRBV28 and TRBJ1-2, with 9 bases lining up with TRBD1. The CDR3 runs to 19 residues. Germline V gives CDR1 MDHEN, CDR2 SYDVKM. V lost 4 bases, J lost 7 bases, and 22 bases stayed unmatched. The CDR3 protein is CASSSRDRAVFDEGGGYTF. CDR3 in DNA: TGTGCCAGCAGTTCCCGGGACAGGGCAGTTTTTGATGAAGGTGGTGGCTACACCTTC.

The table lists this clone with a few counts. The chain is built from TRBV13 and TRBJ1-1; no reliable D call. V was trimmed by 5 bases and J by 7 bases, leaving 11 bases between them. This CDR3 contains 12 residues. Germline V gives CDR1 PRHDT, CDR2 FYEKMQ (reference sequence). The CDR3 region has the DNA TGTGCCAGCAGCCCTAGGATGGGTGAAGCTTTCTTT. This sequence encodes CASSPRMGEAFF.

V usage is TRBV6-6 and J usage is TRBJ1-3; TRBD1 is a possible D gene (6 bases). Germline CDR1 and CDR2: MNHNY and SVGAGI (reference sequence). The CDR3 sequence is 14 residues long. V lost 5 bases and J 0 bases, leaving 8 bases between the germline ends. The CDR3 is CASSRTVSGNTIYF. CDR3 bases: TGTGCCAGCAGTCGGACAGTCTCTGGAAACACCATATATTTT.

This clone was observed a handful of times. The rearrangement uses TRBV7-9 and TRBJ2-1; 9 positions match TRBD2. The CDR3 is made up of 15 amino acids. Unmatched junction bases numbered 6, after V lost 5 bases and J lost 4 bases. Germline CDR1 is SEHNR and CDR2 is FQNEAQ (reference sequence). CDR3: CASSPSGGIYNEQFF. In nucleotides, the CDR3 is TGTGCCAGCAGCCCCAGCGGGGGGATTTACAATGAGCAGTTCTTC.

The chain carries TRBV2 and TRBJ2-5; 8 nucleotides match TRBD1. J was trimmed by 1 base and V by 7 bases; bases with no gene match: 8. CDR1 is SNHLY, CDR2 FYNNEI, per germline. The CDR3 length is 15 residues. CDR3 DNA: TGTGCCAGCAATCGATTTGGACAGGGCCAAGAGACCCAGTACTTC. Protein: CASNRFGQGQETQYF.

This sequence joins TRBV19 and TRBJ2-2, with 13 nucleotides matching TRBD2. Looked up from germline, CDR1 is LNHDA and CDR2 is SQIVND (reference sequence). This CDR3 region has 15 residues. The junction had 5 bases not matched to a gene; V was cut back by 8 bases and J by 5 bases. The CDR3 spells CASSTSGGATGELFF. The DNA for the CDR3 is TGTGCCAGTTCTACTAGCGGGGGGGCGACCGGGGAGCTGTTTTTT.

This clone has a handful of counts. The chain recombines TRBV6-5 with TRBJ2-3, with a weak D call TRBD2 (7 bases). The V end was cut by 4 bases, the J end by 4 bases, with 18 bases between. Germline lookup yields CDR1 MNHEY and CDR2 SVGAGI. The CDR3 sequence is 16 residues long. The CDR3 DNA reads TGTGCCAGCAGTTGGGCACGCAGGGGAGGGCCAGATACGCAGTATTTT. Amino acids: CASSWARRGGPDTQYF.

This chain uses TRBV7-9 with TRBJ2-7; 9 positions agree with TRBD2. This CDR3 has 14 residues. Germline CDR1 SEHNR, CDR2 FQNEAQ (reference sequence). The V segment lost 0 bases and the J segment 12 bases; nucleotides outside the gene matches: 9. The DNA for the CDR3 is TGTGCCAGCAGCTTAGCTCCTAGCGGGGTTAAGCGGTACTTC. Its protein product is CASSLAPSGVKRYF.

The CDR3 spells CASSEVGIRRYEQYF. The CDR3, as DNA: TGTGCCAGCAGCGAAGTTGGTATCAGGCGTTACGAGCAGTACTTC. The chain is built from TRBV14 and TRBJ2-7; D not resolved. Germline CDR1 is SGHDN and CDR2 is FVKESK. The V end was cut by 5 bases, the J end by 4 bases, with 18 bases between. The CDR3 spans 15 residues.

This chain joins TRBV30 and TRBJ2-7; TRBD1 might be the D (5 bases). The CDR3 runs to 12 residues. V was trimmed by 3 bases and J by 4 bases, leaving 10 bases between them. Germline V gene lookup returns CDR1 GTSNPN and CDR2 SVGIG (reference sequence). The CDR3 loop is CAWRQDSYEQYF. As DNA, the CDR3 is TGTGCCTGGAGACAGGATTCGTACGAGCAGTACTTC. Full variable domain (missing parts from reference TRBV30 and TRBJ2-7): SQTIHQWPATLVQPVGSPLSLECTVEGTSNPNLYWYRQAAGRGLQLLFYSVGIGQISSEVPQNLSASRPQDRQFILSSKKLLLSDSGFYLCAWRQDSYEQYFGPGTRLTVT.

This chain joins TRBV30 and TRBJ1-1, with no clear D. The CDR3 extends over 13 amino acids. Germline loops: CDR1 GTSNPN, CDR2 SVGIG (reference sequence). Trimming left V 1 base short and J 0 bases short, with 6 bases between. The CDR3: CAWSAVLNTEAFF. DNA for the CDR3: TGTGCCTGGAGTGCGGTCCTGAACACTGAAGCTTTCTTT.

This sequence joins TRBV29-1 and TRBJ1-1; 7 bases fit TRBD1. CDR3 size: 12 residues. Unmatched junction bases numbered 1, after V lost 1 base and J lost 5 bases. Germline V CDR1 and CDR2: SQVTM, ANQGSEA. CDR3 DNA sequence: TGCAGCGTTGAAGCAGGGGGGACTGAAGCTTTCTTT. This codes for CSVEAGGTEAFF.

V is TRBV20-1 and J is TRBJ2-1; no reliable D call. Trimming shortened V by 5 bases and J by 9 bases, and 11 bases separated the two germline ends. There are 11 residues in the CDR3. Germline V gene lookup returns CDR1 DFQATT and CDR2 SNEGSKA (reference sequence). This CDR3 is CSAWIASEQFF. The CDR3 DNA sequence: TGCAGTGCTTGGATAGCCAGTGAGCAGTTCTTC.

The J gene is TRBJ2-7, the V gene TRBV7-9, with 9 nucleotides matching TRBD2. This CDR3 spans 14 amino acids. Germline V gene sequence: CDR1 SEHNR, CDR2 FQNEAQ (reference sequence). The V segment lost 5 bases and the J segment 3 bases; nucleotides outside the gene matches: 5. The CDR3 loop reads CASSPGTSLYEQYF. CDR3 DNA sequence: TGTGCCAGCAGCCCCGGGACTAGCCTCTACGAGCAGTACTTC.

V usage is TRBV30 and J usage is TRBJ1-1; D possibly corresponds to TRBD1 (6 bases). The germline V and J ends were trimmed by 5 bases and 2 bases, with 12 bases remaining between them. In germline, CDR1 is GTSNPN, CDR2 SVGIG (reference sequence). CDR3 length equals 13 residues. CDR3 in DNA: TGTGCCTGGCGAAAACAGGGTAACACTGAAGCTTTCTTT. Amino acid sequence: CAWRKQGNTEAFF.

This clone has just a few counts. The genes are TRBV6-6 and TRBJ2-5; the match to TRBD2 covers 11 bases. Germline V gene data show CDR1 as MNHNY and CDR2 as SVGAGI (reference sequence). This CDR3 has 14 amino acids. V shed 5 bases and J 3 bases; nucleotides not matched to a gene: 2. The CDR3 DNA reads TGTGCCAGCAGTGATAGCGGGGGGGAAGAGACCCAGTACTTC. Amino acid sequence: CASSDSGGEETQYF.

This clone was detected a few times. The chain couples TRBV28 to TRBJ2-3; 11 nucleotides line up with TRBD2. With 5 bases clipped from V and 5 bases from J, the junction kept 9 bases outside the gene matches. This CDR3 has 16 residues. Per the germline V gene, CDR1 is MDHEN and CDR2 is SYDVKM. DNA of the CDR3: TGTGCCAGCAGTCGTAATAGCGGGAGGGTGGGAGATACGCAGTATTTT. It is translated as CASSRNSGRVGDTQYF.

The V gene is TRBV7-9, the J gene TRBJ1-5; TRBD1 might be the D (5 bases). V lost 1 base and J 7 bases, leaving 11 bases between the germline ends. Germline lookup yields CDR1 SEHNR and CDR2 FQNEAQ (reference sequence). This CDR3 region has 14 residues. CDR3 in amino acids: CASSLGRAGQPQHF. Written as DNA, the CDR3 is TGTGCCAGCAGCTTAGGCAGGGCTGGACAGCCCCAGCATTTT.

The rearrangement links TRBV25-1 to TRBJ2-3; 8 positions agree with TRBD2. The CDR3 length is 17 residues. Germline loops: CDR1 MGHDK, CDR2 SYGVNS. The trim removed 0 bases at V and 0 bases at J, leaving 5 bases unmatched. Here the CDR3 reads CASSEYLTSESTDTQYF. The CDR3 coding sequence is TGTGCCAGCAGTGAATATCTGACTAGCGAGAGCACAGATACGCAGTATTTT.

The table lists this clone with a count of one. The rearrangement joins TRBV29-1 to TRBJ2-1, with D possibly being TRBD2 (6 bases). The CDR3 has 13 residues. Germline values: CDR1 SQVTM, CDR2 ANQGSEA. The V and J ends lost 8 bases and 5 bases respectively, with 16 bases between them. The CDR3 reads CSSRRVADNEQFF. CDR3 coding DNA: TGCAGCTCTCGTAGGGTAGCGGACAATGAGCAGTTCTTC.

The J gene is TRBJ1-1, the V gene TRBV14, with D perhaps TRBD1 (5 bases). Trimming shortened V by 5 bases and J by 4 bases, and 17 bases separated the two germline ends. The CDR3 is 15 residues long. Germline CDR1 SGHDN, CDR2 FVKESK. The CDR3 region has the DNA TGTGCCAGCAGCGAACGCCCGTTGGACACCACTGAAGCTTTCTTT. Residues: CASSERPLDTTEAFF.